This TCR beta chain was profiled in a study of shared clonotypes between healthy human individuals. Study-level information: Those who served as donors were a couple of women and three men between the ages of 18 and 49. Per donor, three plates held CD4 naive cells, three held CD4 memory, two held CD8 naive and one held CD8 memory.

Several immunoSEQ plates held equal portions of the genomic DNA taken from each subset. The authors loaded 150 to 250 ng DNA, roughly 27,000 T cell genomes, into sorted-subset replicate PCRs. Sequenced by immunoSEQ multiplex PCR; TCRdb stores in-frame clones only, minus some. The data show about 990,000 clones, 70% to 80% seen once. This clone was counted between two and nine times. The V end was cut by 2 bases, the J end by 5 bases, with 12 bases between. Germline assignment: CDR1 SEHNR and CDR2 FQNEAQ (reference sequence). CDR3 size: 14 residues. This chain joins TRBV7-9 and TRBJ1-1; maybe TRBD1 (6 bases). Material for sequencing was memory CD4+ T cells from PBMCs. Indicated subset: CD45RA-negative fraction. The TCR sequence derives from a man in his late teens or twenties in good health. Some clones in this sample may be carry-over from other donors' samples. The DNA of the CDR3 is TGTGCCAGCAGCTTAAGTCAGGGGAAGACTGAAGCTTTCTTT. Translated, it gives CASSLSQGKTEAFF.